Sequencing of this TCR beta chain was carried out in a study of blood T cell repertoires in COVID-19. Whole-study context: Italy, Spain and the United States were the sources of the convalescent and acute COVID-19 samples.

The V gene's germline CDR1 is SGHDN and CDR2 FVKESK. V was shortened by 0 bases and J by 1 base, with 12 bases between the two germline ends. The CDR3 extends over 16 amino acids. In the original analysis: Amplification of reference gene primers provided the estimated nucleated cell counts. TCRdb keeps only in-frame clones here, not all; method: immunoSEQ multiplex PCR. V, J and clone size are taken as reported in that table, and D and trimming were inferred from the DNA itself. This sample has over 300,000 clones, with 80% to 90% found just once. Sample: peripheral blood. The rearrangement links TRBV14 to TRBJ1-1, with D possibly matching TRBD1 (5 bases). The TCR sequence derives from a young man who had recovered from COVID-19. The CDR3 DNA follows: TGTGCCAGCAGCCAAGATAATAGGGGATCGAACACTGAAGCTTTCTTT. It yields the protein CASSQDNRGSNTEAFF. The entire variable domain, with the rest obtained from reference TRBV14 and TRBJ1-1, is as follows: EAGVTQFPSHSVIEKGQTVTLRCDPISGHDNLYWYRRVMGKEIKFLLHFVKESKQDESGMPNNRFLAERTGGTYSTLKVQPAELEDSGVYFCASSQDNRGSNTEAFFGQGTRLTVV.